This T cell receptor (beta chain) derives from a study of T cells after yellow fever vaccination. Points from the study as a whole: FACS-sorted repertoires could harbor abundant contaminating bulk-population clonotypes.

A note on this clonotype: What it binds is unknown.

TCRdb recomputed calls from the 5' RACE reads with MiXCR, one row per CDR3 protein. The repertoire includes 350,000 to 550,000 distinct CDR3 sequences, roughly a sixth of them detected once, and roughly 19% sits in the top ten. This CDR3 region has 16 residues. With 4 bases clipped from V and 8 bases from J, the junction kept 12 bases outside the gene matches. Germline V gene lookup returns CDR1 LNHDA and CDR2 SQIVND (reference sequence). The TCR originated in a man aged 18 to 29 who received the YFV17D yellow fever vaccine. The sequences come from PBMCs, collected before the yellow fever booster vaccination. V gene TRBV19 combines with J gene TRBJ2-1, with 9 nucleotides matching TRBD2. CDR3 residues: CASSSPGLAAGDEQFF. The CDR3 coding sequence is TGTGCCAGTAGTAGCCCGGGACTAGCTGCAGGGGATGAGCAGTTCTTC.